This T cell receptor (beta chain) was captured in a study of OX40 agonist ivuxolimab in advanced cancers. Broader study findings: Relatively little clonal expansion, among the lowest observed, appeared in partial responders at 0.1-3.0 mg/kg.

TCRdb's copy holds only in-frame clones and misses some; the assay was immunoSEQ multiplex PCR. This sample has roughly 61,000 clones, with 92% found just once. CDR1 GTSNPN and CDR2 SVGIG come from the germline V gene (reference sequence). V was trimmed by 7 bases and J by 1 base, leaving 16 bases between them. This CDR3 contains 14 residues. Remarks on this clone: Antigen specificity is unknown.

The sample was CD4+ or CD8+ T cells sorted from blood, taken in a trial of the OX40 agonist ivuxolimab. The clonotype comes from an adult with an advanced solid tumor such as melanoma, head and neck, liver or kidney cancer. This rearrangement joins TRBV30 to TRBJ1-1; D is undetermined. This chain's CDR3 is CAFRTVLKNTEAFF. The CDR3 DNA follows: TGTGCCTTCCGGACGGTCCTTAAGAACACTGAAGCTTTCTTT.